Included here is one T cell receptor beta chain sequence, with context. Its antigen is unidentified. The sample originates from a study of cytomegalovirus exposure and HLA in healthy donors. Findings of the study overall: It was taken for granted in presence/absence analyses that sequencing depth across donors was roughly uniform. The study recorded around 160 TCR beta chains that were cytomegalovirus-associated. Reported findings show TCR beta sequences accurately forecast HLA-A and HLA-B alleles in most subjects. There were some public TCRs occurring in many donors, but most TCR sequences were rare.

Use of 60 Vbeta and 13 Jbeta primers characterized the PCR. The data were produced by immunoSEQ multiplex PCR, yet TCRdb's version contains in-frame clones alone and is incomplete. The table gives 70,000 to 80,000 clones; the top ten clones make up 2.7% of it. Germline V gives CDR1 KGHSH, CDR2 LQKENI. V lost 1 base to trimming and J lost 8 bases, with 14 bases between them. This CDR3 is built from 15 residues. The chain is built from TRBV18 and TRBJ1-4, with a weak D call TRBD1 (6 bases). This clonotype originated in a man aged 35 to 55 in good health and CMV-seronegative. The sample was PBMCs. DNA of the CDR3: TGTGCCAGCTCACCACGGGCAGGGGCAGGCGAAAAACTGTTTTTT. Amino acid sequence: CASSPRAGAGEKLFF.